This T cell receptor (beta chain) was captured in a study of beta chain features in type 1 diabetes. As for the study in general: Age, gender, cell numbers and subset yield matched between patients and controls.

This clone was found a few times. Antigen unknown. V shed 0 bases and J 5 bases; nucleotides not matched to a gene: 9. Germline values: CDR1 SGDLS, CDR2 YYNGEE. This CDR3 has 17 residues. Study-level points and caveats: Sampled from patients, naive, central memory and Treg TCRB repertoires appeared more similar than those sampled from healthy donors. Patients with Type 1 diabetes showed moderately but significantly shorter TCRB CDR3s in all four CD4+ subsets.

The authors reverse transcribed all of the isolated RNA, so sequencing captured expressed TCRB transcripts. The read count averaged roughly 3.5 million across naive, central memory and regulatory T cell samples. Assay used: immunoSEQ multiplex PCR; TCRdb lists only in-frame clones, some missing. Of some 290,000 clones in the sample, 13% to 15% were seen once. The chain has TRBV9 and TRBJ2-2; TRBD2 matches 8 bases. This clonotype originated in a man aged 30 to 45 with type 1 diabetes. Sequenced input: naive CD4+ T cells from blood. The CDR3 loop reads CASSVATSGSGTGELFF. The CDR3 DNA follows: TGTGCCAGCAGCGTAGCTACGAGCGGGAGCGGTACCGGGGAGCTGTTTTTT.